The source of this T cell receptor (beta chain) is a study of blood T cell repertoires in COVID-19. Profiling relied on immunoSEQ multiplex PCR, and the TCRdb table lists in-frame clones only, not all of them. Seen here are 150,000 or so clones, roughly 80% observed once, and the top ten hold approximately 9.9%. Losses at the gene ends were 5 bases for V and 7 bases for J; bases not matched to a gene: 11. This CDR3 has 16 residues. Germline V CDR1 and CDR2: LGHDT, YNNKEL (reference sequence). This clone has a handful of counts. Recovered participants had two consecutive negative NP/OP PCR tests, healthcare professional clearance, or symptom resolution.

The gene calls are TRBV3-1 (or the pseudogene TRBV3-2) and TRBJ1-4; 9 bases map to TRBD1. This TCR was sampled from a man between 50 and 59 years old who had recovered from COVID-19. Sequenced sample: PBMCs or T cells enriched from blood (not recorded which). In nucleotides, the CDR3 is TGTGCCAGCAGCAGACACACCGGGACAGGGAGTGAAAAACTGTTTTTT. It yields the protein CASSRHTGTGSEKLFF.